Detailed here is one TCR beta chain. Individually, cDNA molecules had unique molecular identifiers attached to them. TCRdb re-called the 5' RACE reads with MiXCR, one entry per CDR3 protein. The sample yields about 50,000 distinct CDR3 sequences, about 16% seen once. The data belong to a study of early T cells in non-severe SARS-CoV-2 infection. From germline, CDR1 is SGHRS and CDR2 YFSETQ. Trimming removed 0 bases at V and 11 bases at J, with 17 bases between. The CDR3 covers 14 residues. Sequenced material: whole blood, taken at baseline. The chain combines TRBV5-1 with TRBJ1-1, with a tentative D call TRBD1 (5 bases). The sequence was obtained from an adult who was a healthcare worker with PCR-confirmed SARS-CoV-2 infection or an uninfected control (not recorded which). CDR3 amino acids: CASSLGVIGESAFF. In DNA form, the CDR3 reads TGCGCCAGCAGCTTGGGGGTGATAGGGGAGTCGGCTTTCTTT. The variable domain in full, completed from reference TRBV5-1 and TRBJ1-1, reads KAGVTQTPRYLIKTRGQQVTLSCSPISGHRSVSWYQQTPGQGLQFLFEYFSETQRNKGNFPGRFSGRQFSNSRSEMNVSTLELGDSALYLCASSLGVIGESAFFGQGTRLTVV.